The present T cell receptor (beta chain) was sequenced within a study of regulatory T cells in long-lasting Graves disease. Study results and caveats: Persistent patients had more shared public clonotypes (roughly 2,700) than new patients (approximately 970).

Regarding this clonotype: Its matching antigen is unknown. This may stem from a read error, because a much larger clone lies one nucleotide away.

The CDR3 runs 13 residues. The germline gives CDR1 SGHTA, CDR2 FQGTGA. The V and J ends lost 7 bases and 1 base respectively, with 10 bases between them. Arm-PCR with iRepertoire HTBI primers amplified the CDR3 regions for these TCR beta libraries. TCRdb re-analysed the multiplex PCR reads in MiXCR, keeping a single row per CDR3 protein. The profile shows about 240,000 distinct CDR3 sequences, 20% to 25% of them singletons. Described time point: newly diagnosed GD, antithyroid drugs for less than 3 months. PBMC-extracted RNA yielded the TCR library. The patient group derived from an endocrinology department in Xi'an, China.

This chain uses TRBV7-3 with TRBJ1-1; D call uncertain. The clonotype was recovered from a female donor with Graves disease. This specimen was peripheral blood mononuclear cells (PBMCs), taken at new diagnosis, from a patient treated with antithyroid drugs. The DNA of the CDR3 is TGTGCCAGCACCGCCTCCCCGAACACTGAAGCTTTCTTT. Protein: CASTASPNTEAFF.